The 17 T cell receptor beta chains listed next were all sequenced from one sample in a study of blood T cell repertoires in COVID-19. Only in-frame clones appear in the TCRdb table, and some are missing; sequencing was by immunoSEQ multiplex PCR. The sample contains 200,000 to 250,000 clones, over 80% of which appear only once. The sequenced material came from PBMCs or T cells enriched from blood (not recorded which). The receptors derive from a man aged 50-59 years who had been exposed to COVID-19.

J is TRBJ2-1 and V is TRBV24-1; tentatively, D is TRBD1 (6 bases). Germline V CDR1 and CDR2: KGHDR, SFDVKD. The V gene lost 10 bases and the J gene lost 10 bases, with 13 bases spanning the gap. This CDR3 spans 11 amino acids. CDR3 nucleotides: TGTGCCACAGCCATCGGGACAGAGCAGTTCTTC. Translating it yields CATAIGTEQFF.

The rearrangement joins TRBV2 to TRBJ2-5; 8 positions match TRBD1. Per germline, CDR1 SNHLY and CDR2 FYNNEI. The length of the CDR3 is 14 residues. The V gene end was trimmed by 7 bases and the J gene end by 2 bases; junction bases not matched to a gene: 6. CDR3 DNA sequence: TGTGCCAGCACCTATCGACAGGGGCAAGAGACCCAGTACTTC. This gives the protein CASTYRQGQETQYF.

The V and J genes are TRBV4-2 and TRBJ1-4, with D unresolved. This CDR3 contains 19 residues. Germline V CDR1 and CDR2: LGHNA, YNFKEQ. Trimming removed 0 bases at V and 0 bases at J, with 17 bases between. The CDR3 reads CASSQDSAIKEATNEKLFF. CDR3 bases: TGTGCCAGCAGCCAAGATAGTGCGATCAAGGAGGCAACTAATGAAAAACTGTTTTTT.

The chain joins TRBV9 to TRBJ1-4; TRBD1 aligns across 8 bases. The J segment lost 0 bases and the V segment lost 3 bases, leaving 4 bases of the junction unmatched. The CDR3 is 16 residues long. Per the germline V gene, CDR1 is SGDLS and CDR2 is YYNGEE. CDR3 residues: CASSAGQGSTNEKLFF. CDR3 nucleotides: TGTGCCAGCAGCGCCGGACAGGGCTCAACTAATGAAAAACTGTTTTTT.

A single count supports this clone. This chain connects TRBV5-4 to TRBJ2-5; 7 nucleotides match TRBD1. The CDR3 has 15 amino acids. V lost 5 bases, J lost 2 bases, and 9 bases stayed unmatched. The germline gives CDR1 SGHNT, CDR2 YYREEE (reference sequence). CDR3 protein: CASRSIQGTQETQYF. The CDR3 DNA reads as TGTGCCAGCAGATCTATACAGGGGACACAAGAGACCCAGTACTTC.

V gene TRBV28 combines with J gene TRBJ1-2; D not certain. The germline V gene encodes CDR1 MDHEN and CDR2 SYDVKM. The V gene lost 5 bases and the J gene lost 4 bases, with 8 bases spanning the gap. This CDR3 contains 12 residues. DNA for the CDR3: TGTGCCAGCAGTCGCGCGGGCTATGGCTACACCTTC. Protein: CASSRAGYGYTF.

The chain joins TRBV9 to TRBJ2-3; 12 nucleotides agree with TRBD2. This CDR3 has 15 amino acids. Germline CDR1 and CDR2: SGDLS and YYNGEE. The V gene end was trimmed by 4 bases and the J gene end by 4 bases; junction bases not matched to a gene: 4. The CDR3 DNA reads TGTGCCAGCAGCTTGGGACTAGCGGGCTCAGATACGCAGTATTTT. Translating it yields CASSLGLAGSDTQYF.

The chain couples TRBV7-9 to TRBJ1-1; TRBD1 is a possible D gene (6 bases). CDR3 length: 15 amino acids. Germline V gene lookup returns CDR1 SEHNR and CDR2 FQNEAQ (reference sequence). V gave up 7 bases and J gave up 0 bases, with 15 bases separating them. The CDR3 DNA sequence: TGTGCCAGCACCGTCCCTGGGGGCCTGAACACTGAAGCTTTCTTT. It yields the protein CASTVPGGLNTEAFF.

This clone has more than one count but fewer than ten. The chain recombines TRBV29-1 with TRBJ2-1; 14 bases match TRBD2. Germline assignment: CDR1 SQVTM and CDR2 ANQGSEA. The CDR3 runs 15 residues. V trimming: 7 bases; J trimming: 2 bases; junction bases outside the gene matches: 4. The CDR3: CSAGLAGGTYNEQFF. CDR3 in DNA: TGCAGCGCAGGACTAGCGGGAGGAACCTACAATGAGCAGTTCTTC.

The chain carries TRBV4-2 and TRBJ1-3; D unresolved. This CDR3 comprises 13 residues. V was pared by 3 bases and J by 4 bases, with 7 bases between. Germline V gives CDR1 LGHNA, CDR2 YNFKEQ. The DNA of the CDR3 is TGTGCCAGCAGCCAGGGAGGAGGAAACACCATATATTTT. This gives the protein CASSQGGGNTIYF.

V usage is TRBV7-2 and J usage is TRBJ2-3, with D perhaps TRBD2 (6 bases). CDR1 is SGHTA, CDR2 FQGNSA, per germline. V lost 3 bases and J 12 bases, leaving 10 bases between the germline ends. The CDR3 has 11 residues. The CDR3 is CASSLRGSQYF. Here the CDR3 DNA reads TGTGCCAGCAGCTTGCGGGGCTCTCAGTATTTT.

The V and J genes are TRBV6-5 and TRBJ2-3; 10 bases map to TRBD1. Germline-derived CDR1 and CDR2 are MNHEY and SVGAGI. The CDR3 loop spans 16 amino acids. Trimming took 0 bases from V and 3 from J; bases not matched to a gene: 3. The CDR3 nucleotides read TGTGCCAGCAGTTACTCCCGGACAGGGGGGACAGATACGCAGTATTTT. The encoded protein is CASSYSRTGGTDTQYF.

This clone was seen only once. The V gene is TRBV2, the J gene TRBJ1-2; 7 bases are a match to TRBD1. CDR3 size: 13 residues. Trimming removed 9 bases from V and 7 bases from J; junction bases left unmatched: 11. Germline CDR1 is SNHLY and CDR2 is FYNNEI. CDR3: CASSQGVFRGYTF. The CDR3, as DNA: TGTGCCAGTAGTCAGGGGGTTTTTCGTGGCTACACCTTC.

This chain connects TRBV29-1 to TRBJ1-1, with D possibly TRBD1 on 6 matching bases. Per germline, CDR1 SQVTM and CDR2 ANQGSEA. V lost 0 bases to trimming and J lost 4 bases, with 12 bases between them. CDR3 length: 14 amino acids. The CDR3 coding sequence is TGCAGCGTTGAAGATACAGGGTGGGGCACTGAAGCTTTCTTT. This translates into CSVEDTGWGTEAFF.

The chain has TRBV2 and TRBJ1-2; D not resolved. The germline gives CDR1 SNHLY, CDR2 FYNNEI. This CDR3 comprises 12 residues. Trimming pared 9 bases from V and 2 bases from J, leaving 10 bases between. The CDR3: CASRWENYGYTF. The CDR3 DNA reads TGTGCCAGTCGATGGGAGAACTATGGCTACACCTTC.

The V and J genes are TRBV12-5 and TRBJ2-2; 8 nucleotides line up with TRBD1. V shed 6 bases, J shed 3 bases, and the junction held 3 bases outside the gene matches. CDR3 length: 14 residues. The V gene's germline CDR1 is LGHNT and CDR2 FRNRAP. DNA for the CDR3: TGTGCTAGTGGACGGACAGGGTACACCGGGGAGCTGTTTTTT. Its translation: CASGRTGYTGELFF.

The table lists this clone with a count of one. CDR3 amino acids: CASSIGPSQETQYF. The CDR3 DNA follows: TGTGCCAGTAGTATAGGGCCTAGCCAAGAGACCCAGTACTTC. This rearrangement joins TRBV19 to TRBJ2-5; the D is unclear. The CDR3 runs 14 residues. Germline V lookup: CDR1 LNHDA, CDR2 SQIVND (reference sequence). V was cut by 1 base and J by 1 base, with 7 bases left in between.